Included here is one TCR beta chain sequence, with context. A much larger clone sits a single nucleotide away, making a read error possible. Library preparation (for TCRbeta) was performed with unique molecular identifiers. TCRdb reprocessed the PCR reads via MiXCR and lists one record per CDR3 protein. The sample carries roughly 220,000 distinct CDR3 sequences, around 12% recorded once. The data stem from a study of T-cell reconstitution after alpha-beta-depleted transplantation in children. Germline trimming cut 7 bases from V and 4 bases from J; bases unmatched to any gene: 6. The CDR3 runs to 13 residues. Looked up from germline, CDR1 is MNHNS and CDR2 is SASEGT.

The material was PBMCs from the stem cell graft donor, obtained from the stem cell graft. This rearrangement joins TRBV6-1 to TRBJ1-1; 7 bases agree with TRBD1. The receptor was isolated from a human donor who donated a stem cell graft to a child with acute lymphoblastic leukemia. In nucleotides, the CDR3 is TGTGCCAGCATGAAGTGGACAGGCACTGAAGCTTTCTTT. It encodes CASMKWTGTEAFF.